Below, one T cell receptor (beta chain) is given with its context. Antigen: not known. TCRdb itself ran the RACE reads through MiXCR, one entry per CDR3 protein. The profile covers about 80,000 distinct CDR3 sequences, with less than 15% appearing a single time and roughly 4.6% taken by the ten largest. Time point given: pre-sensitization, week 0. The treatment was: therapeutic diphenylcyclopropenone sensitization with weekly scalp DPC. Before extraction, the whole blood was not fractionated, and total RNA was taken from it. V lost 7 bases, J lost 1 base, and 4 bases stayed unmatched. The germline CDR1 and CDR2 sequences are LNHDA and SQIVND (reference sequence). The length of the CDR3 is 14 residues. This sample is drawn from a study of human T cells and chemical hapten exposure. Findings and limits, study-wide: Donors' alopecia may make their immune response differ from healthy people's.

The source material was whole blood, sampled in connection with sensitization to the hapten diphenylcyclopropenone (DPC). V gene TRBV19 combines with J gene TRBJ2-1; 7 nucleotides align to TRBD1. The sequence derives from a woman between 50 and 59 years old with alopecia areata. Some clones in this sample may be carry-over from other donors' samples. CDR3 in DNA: TGTGCCAGTACCGACAGGGCATCCTACAATGAGCAGTTCTTC. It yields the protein CASTDRASYNEQFF.